The source of this T cell receptor beta chain is a study of T cells after yellow fever vaccination. Points from the study as a whole: On re-exposure, the response was weaker but peaked faster, at day 5 versus 15.

TCRdb re-called the 5' RACE reads with MiXCR, one entry per CDR3 protein. The table records 610,000 or so distinct CDR3 sequences, 10% to 15% of them present only once. This CDR3 has 15 amino acids. Germline V gene lookup returns CDR1 MDHEN and CDR2 SYDVKM. J lost 4 bases, V lost 8 bases, and 12 bases had no gene match. On this clonotype: Its antigen is not identified.

The sequence was obtained from a man aged 25 to 40 who received the YFV17D yellow fever vaccine. The source material was PBMCs, sampled on the day of the yellow fever booster vaccination. The J gene is TRBJ2-7, the V gene TRBV28; TRBD2 matches 9 bases. This chain's CDR3 is CASLPAGSGSYEQYF. The CDR3 nucleotides are TGTGCCAGCCTTCCCGCCGGTAGCGGGAGTTACGAGCAGTACTTC.